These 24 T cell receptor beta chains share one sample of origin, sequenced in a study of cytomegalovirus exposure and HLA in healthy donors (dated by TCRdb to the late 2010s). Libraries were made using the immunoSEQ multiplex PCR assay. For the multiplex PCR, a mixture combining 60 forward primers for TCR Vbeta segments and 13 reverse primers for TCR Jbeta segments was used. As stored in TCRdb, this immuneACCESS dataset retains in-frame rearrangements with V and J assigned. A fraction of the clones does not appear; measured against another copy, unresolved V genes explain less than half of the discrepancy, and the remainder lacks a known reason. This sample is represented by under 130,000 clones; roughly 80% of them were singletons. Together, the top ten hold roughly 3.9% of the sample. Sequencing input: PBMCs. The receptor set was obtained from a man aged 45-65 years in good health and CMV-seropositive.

The CDR3 loop reads CASSSIKGLSSQPLHF. CDR3 bases: TGTGCCAGCAGCTCCATAAAAGGACTCTCTAGTCAACCCCTCCACTTT. The chain employs TRBV11-2 and TRBJ1-6; D remains ambiguous. Germline CDR1 SGHAT, CDR2 FQNNGV. This CDR3 contains 16 residues. V gave up 4 bases and J gave up 12 bases, with 22 bases separating them.

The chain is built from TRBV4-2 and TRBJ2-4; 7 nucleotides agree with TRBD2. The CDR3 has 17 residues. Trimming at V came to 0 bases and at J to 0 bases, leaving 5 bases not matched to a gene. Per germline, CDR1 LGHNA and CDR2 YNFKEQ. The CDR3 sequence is CASSQETLAVAKNIQYF. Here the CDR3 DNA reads TGTGCCAGCAGCCAAGAAACGCTAGCGGTAGCCAAAAACATTCAGTACTTC.

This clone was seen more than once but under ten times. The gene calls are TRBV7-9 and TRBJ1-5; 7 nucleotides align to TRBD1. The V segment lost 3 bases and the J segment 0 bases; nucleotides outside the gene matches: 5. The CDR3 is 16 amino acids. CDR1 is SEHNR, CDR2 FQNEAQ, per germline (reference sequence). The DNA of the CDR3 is TGTGCCAGCAGCTTTAACAGGGGAAATAGCAATCAGCCCCAGCATTTT. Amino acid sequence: CASSFNRGNSNQPQHF. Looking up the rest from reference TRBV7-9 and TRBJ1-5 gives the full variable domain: DTGVSQNPRHKITKRGQNVTFRCDPISEHNRLYWYRQTLGQGPEFLTYFQNEAQLEKSRLLSDRFSAERPKGSFSTLEIQRTEQGDSAMYLCASSFNRGNSNQPQHFGDGTRLSIL.

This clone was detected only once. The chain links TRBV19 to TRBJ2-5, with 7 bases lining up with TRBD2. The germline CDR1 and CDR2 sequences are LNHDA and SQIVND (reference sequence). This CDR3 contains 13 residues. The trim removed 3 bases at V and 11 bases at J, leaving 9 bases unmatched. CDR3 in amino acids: CASSIRVGREQYF. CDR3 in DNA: TGTGCCAGTAGTATCCGAGTGGGGCGGGAGCAGTACTTC.

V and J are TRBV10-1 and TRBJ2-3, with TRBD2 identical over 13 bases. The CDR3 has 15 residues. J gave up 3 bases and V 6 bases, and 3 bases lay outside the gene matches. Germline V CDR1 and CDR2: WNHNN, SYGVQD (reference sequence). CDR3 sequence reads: CASSRTSGSTDTQYF. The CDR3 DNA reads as TGCGCCAGCAGCCGGACTAGCGGGAGTACAGATACGCAGTATTTT.

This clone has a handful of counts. CDR3 in DNA: TGCGCCAGCAAATCCGGGACAGGGGCCCACGAGCAGTACTTC. It codes for CASKSGTGAHEQYF. This chain joins TRBV5-1 and TRBJ2-7; 10 bases are shared with TRBD1. V lost 6 bases, J lost 5 bases, and 8 bases stayed unmatched. The germline V gene has CDR1 SGHRS and CDR2 YFSETQ. The CDR3 consists of 14 residues.

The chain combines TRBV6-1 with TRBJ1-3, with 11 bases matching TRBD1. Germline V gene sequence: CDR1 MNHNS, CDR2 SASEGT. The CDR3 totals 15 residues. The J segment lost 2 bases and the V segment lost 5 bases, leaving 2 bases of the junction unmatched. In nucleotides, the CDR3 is TGTGCCAGCAGTCGGACAGGGGGCACTGGAAACACCATATATTTT. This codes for CASSRTGGTGNTIYF.

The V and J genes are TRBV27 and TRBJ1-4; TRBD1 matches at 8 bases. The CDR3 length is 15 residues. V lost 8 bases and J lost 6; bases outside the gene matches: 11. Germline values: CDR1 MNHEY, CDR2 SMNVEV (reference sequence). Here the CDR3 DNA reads TGTGCCAGCGGCTTATTACAGGGGGGCCATGAAAAACTGTTTTTT. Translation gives CASGLLQGGHEKLFF.

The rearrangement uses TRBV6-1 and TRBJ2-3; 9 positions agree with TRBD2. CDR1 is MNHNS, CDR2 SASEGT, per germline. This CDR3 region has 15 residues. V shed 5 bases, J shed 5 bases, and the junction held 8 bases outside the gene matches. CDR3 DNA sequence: TGTGCCAGCAGTCCCCTAGCGGGAACGAGAGATACGCAGTATTTT. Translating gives CASSPLAGTRDTQYF.

The CDR3 region is CASSIGQGALVEQYF. In nucleotides, the CDR3 is TGTGCCAGTAGTATAGGACAGGGGGCGCTTGTCGAGCAGTACTTC. V gene TRBV19 combines with J gene TRBJ2-7, with 10 bases lining up with TRBD1. The CDR3 consists of 15 residues. CDR1 is LNHDA and CDR2 is SQIVND in the germline V gene (reference sequence). V gave up 1 base and J gave up 6 bases; unmatched junction bases: 6.

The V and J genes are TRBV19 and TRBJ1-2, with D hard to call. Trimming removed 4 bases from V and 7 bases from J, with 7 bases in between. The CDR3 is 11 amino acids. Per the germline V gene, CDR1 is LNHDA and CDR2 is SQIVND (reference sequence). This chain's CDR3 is CASSRHSGYTF. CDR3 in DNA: TGTGCCAGTAGTAGACATAGTGGCTACACCTTC.

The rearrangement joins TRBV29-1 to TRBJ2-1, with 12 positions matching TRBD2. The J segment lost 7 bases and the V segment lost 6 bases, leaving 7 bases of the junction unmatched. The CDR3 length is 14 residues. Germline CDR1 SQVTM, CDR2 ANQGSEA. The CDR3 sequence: CSVATGLAGNEQFF. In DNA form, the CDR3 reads TGCAGCGTCGCCACAGGACTAGCGGGAAATGAGCAGTTCTTC.

The CDR3 loop is CATSRATSGRSDEQFF. CDR3 nucleotides: TGTGCCACCAGCAGAGCGACTAGCGGGAGATCCGATGAGCAGTTCTTC. The chain combines TRBV15 with TRBJ2-1, with 12 bases fitting TRBD2. The V gene's germline CDR1 is LNHNV and CDR2 YYDKDF (reference sequence). Unmatched junction bases numbered 6, after V lost 1 base and J lost 8 bases. The length of the CDR3 is 16 residues.

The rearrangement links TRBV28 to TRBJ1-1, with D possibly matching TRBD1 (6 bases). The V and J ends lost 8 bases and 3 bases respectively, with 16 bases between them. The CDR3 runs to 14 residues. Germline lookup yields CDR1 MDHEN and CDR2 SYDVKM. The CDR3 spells CASSFPGGHTEAFF. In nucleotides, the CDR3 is TGTGCCAGCTCTTTTCCTGGGGGCCACACTGAAGCTTTCTTT.

CDR3 residues: CASSFSRQMNTEAFF. CDR3 nucleotides: TGTGCCAGCAGTTTCTCCCGACAGATGAACACTGAAGCTTTCTTT. V gene TRBV27 combines with J gene TRBJ1-1; possibly TRBD1 for D (5 bases). Germline CDR1 reads MNHEY; CDR2 reads SMNVEV (reference sequence). The CDR3 covers 15 residues. Trimming shortened V by 3 bases and J by 0 bases, and 11 bases separated the two germline ends.

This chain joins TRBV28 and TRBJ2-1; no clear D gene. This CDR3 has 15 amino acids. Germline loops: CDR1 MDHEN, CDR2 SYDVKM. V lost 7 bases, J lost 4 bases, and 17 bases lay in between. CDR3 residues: CASTLGDPVYNEQFF. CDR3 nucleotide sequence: TGTGCCAGCACCTTGGGCGACCCGGTTTACAATGAGCAGTTCTTC.

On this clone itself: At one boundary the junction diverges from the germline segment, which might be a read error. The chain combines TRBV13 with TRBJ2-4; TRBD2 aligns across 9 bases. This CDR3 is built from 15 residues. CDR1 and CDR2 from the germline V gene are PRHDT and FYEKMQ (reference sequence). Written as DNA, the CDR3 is TGTGCCAGCAGTTTAGCGGGAGAGGCCAAAAACATTCAGTACTTC. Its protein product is CASSLAGEAKNIQYF.

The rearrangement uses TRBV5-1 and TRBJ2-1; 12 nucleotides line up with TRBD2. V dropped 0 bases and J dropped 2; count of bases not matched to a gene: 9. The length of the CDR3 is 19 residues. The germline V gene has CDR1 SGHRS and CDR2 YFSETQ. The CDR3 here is CASSLATGLAGGPYNEQFF. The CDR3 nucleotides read TGCGCCAGCAGCTTGGCTACAGGGCTAGCGGGAGGGCCCTACAATGAGCAGTTCTTC.

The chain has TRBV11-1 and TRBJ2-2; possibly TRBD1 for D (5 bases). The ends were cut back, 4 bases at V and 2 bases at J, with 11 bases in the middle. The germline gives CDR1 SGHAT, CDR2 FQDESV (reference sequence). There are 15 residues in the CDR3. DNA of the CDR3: TGTGCCAGCAGCTCAGGACAAATAAACACCGGGGAGCTGTTTTTT. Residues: CASSSGQINTGELFF.

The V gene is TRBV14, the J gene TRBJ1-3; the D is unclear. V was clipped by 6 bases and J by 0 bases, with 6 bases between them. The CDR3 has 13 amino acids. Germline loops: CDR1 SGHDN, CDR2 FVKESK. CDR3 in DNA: TGTGCCAGCAGAGTGAGCTCTGGAAACACCATATATTTT. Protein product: CASRVSSGNTIYF.

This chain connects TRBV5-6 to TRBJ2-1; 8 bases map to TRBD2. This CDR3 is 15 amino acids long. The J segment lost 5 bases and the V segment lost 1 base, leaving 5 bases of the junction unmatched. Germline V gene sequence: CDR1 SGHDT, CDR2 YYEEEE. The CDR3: CASSLFQRGNNEQFF. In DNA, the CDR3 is TGTGCCAGCAGCTTGTTCCAGCGGGGGAACAATGAGCAGTTCTTC.

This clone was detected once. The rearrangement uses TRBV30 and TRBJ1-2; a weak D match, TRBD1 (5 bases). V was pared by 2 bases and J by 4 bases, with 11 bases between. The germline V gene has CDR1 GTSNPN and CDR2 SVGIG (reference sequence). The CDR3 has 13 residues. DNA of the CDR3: TGTGCCTGGAGTCAGGGACTCACCTATGGCTACACCTTC. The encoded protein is CAWSQGLTYGYTF.

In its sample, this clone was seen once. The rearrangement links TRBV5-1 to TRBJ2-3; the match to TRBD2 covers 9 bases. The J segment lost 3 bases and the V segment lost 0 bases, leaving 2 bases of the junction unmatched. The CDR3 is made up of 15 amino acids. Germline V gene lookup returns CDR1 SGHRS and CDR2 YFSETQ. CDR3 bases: TGCGCCAGCAGCTTGGCCACTAGCGGGACAGATACGCAGTATTTT. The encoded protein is CASSLATSGTDTQYF.

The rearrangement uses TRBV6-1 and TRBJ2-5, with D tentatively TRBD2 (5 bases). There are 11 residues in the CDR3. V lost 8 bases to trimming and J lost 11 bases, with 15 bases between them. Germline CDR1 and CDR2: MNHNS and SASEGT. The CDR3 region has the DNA TGTGCCAGCTCCCTGGTGTGGGAGCAGTACTTC. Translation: CASSLVWEQYF.